This TCR beta chain was profiled in a study of cytomegalovirus exposure and HLA in healthy donors (dated by TCRdb to about 2017). Turning to the overall study: According to an earlier analysis of 587 of the donors, roughly 180 million T cells yielded 95 million to 140 million unique TCR beta sequences and 276 Gb of sequence data. An early release covering 550 to 700 HLA-typed donors comprised approximately 290 gigabases of sequencing data and 85 million to 100 million unique TCR sequences. Of the roughly 410 genotyped donors, 70% to 90% were placed in the genetic ancestry cluster associated with self-reported Caucasian donors. The study aimed to test whether signatures of past pathogen exposure could be identified by cataloging public T cell receptors. The study profiled the T cell repertoires of under 850 subjects by immunosequencing and related them to cytomegalovirus serostatus. In addition to the first cohort of approximately 650 subjects, a separate validation cohort of under 150 different subjects was used. To predict cytomegalovirus infection status, the study combined high-throughput TCR immunosequencing, statistical association of individual TCRs with disease status, and machine learning. A later analysis re-examined previously published TCR beta repertoires from roughly 720 donors and added high-resolution HLA genotyping to investigate patterns of TCR occurrence. In the later analysis, no new phenotypic data were used to find candidate immune exposures; instead, reliance was placed on TCR beta sequences and their occurrence across donors. An earlier analysis of some 500 of the donors applied high-throughput TCR beta sequencing to assess whether each TCR beta V gene segment acted as functional or pseudogenic. Alongside the repertoire data, information on donor age, sex, ethnicity and CMV serostatus was compiled. A later genetic analysis used genome-wide SNP genotypes for about three fifths of the 666 donors, treating that subset as a discovery cohort. Every discovery cohort repertoire had been produced on one sequencing platform. HLA typing covered class I and class II loci at four-digit resolution. Typing coverage differed by locus: A, B, C, DRB1 and DQB1 were typed in about 620-630 donors, DQA1 in 522, DPA1 in 606, and DPB1 in around 490. Roughly 5 DR-DQ haplotypes were treated as single units for association and clustering because of strong linkage in the cohort. Across some 400 genotyped donors of the cohort, an average of about 220,000 unique TCR beta nucleotide sequences per donor were sequenced, and roughly 18% of those sequences were non-productive.

Worth noting for this clone: It has no known antigen specificity.

The cohort consisted of hundreds of healthy bone marrow donors. At the time of sampling, every cohort member was nominally healthy, though immune exposures that went unrecorded were likely present. The donor tested CMV seronegative and was one of the 352 seronegative cohort members. A peripheral blood sample was collected from each donor, and TCR beta sequencing was performed on peripheral blood mononuclear cells. Genomic DNA extraction from the blood cell samples was performed with the Qiagen DNeasy Blood Extraction Kit. The library was built by means of the immunoSEQ multiplex PCR assay. A mixture of 60 forward primers for TCR Vbeta segments and 13 reverse primers for TCR Jbeta segments was used in the multiplex PCR. Amplification of the CDR3 region of rearranged TCR beta genes was performed with a multiplex PCR assay on genomic DNA. On the Illumina HiSeq System, the amplified TCR beta libraries were sequenced as 87-base-pair reads. In the source study's methods: A later analysis counted tens of millions of unique TCR beta chains across the 550 to 800 repertoires, and roughly 10 million of these chains were shared by at least two donors. Raw reads were error-corrected and collapsed into unique sequences with a nearest-neighbor algorithm that merged closely related sequences to remove PCR and sequencing errors. To assign V, D and J gene segments, CDR3 sequences were aligned to IMGT reference sequences. For a sequence to be retained, at least a six-nucleotide match to both a V gene segment and a J gene segment was required. Rearrangements were called productive when the CDR3 lacked stop codons and stayed in frame with V and J; all others were non-productive. Following IMGT convention, CDR3 was defined as the stretch from the second conserved V-encoded cysteine up to the conserved J-encoded phenylalanine. In an earlier analysis of more than 550 of the donors, sequences lacking an unambiguous match to a single V gene segment were excluded. In an earlier analysis of some 590 of the donors, a V segment was called functional when productive rearrangements were above 56.7%, and segregating when the standard deviation between donors exceeded 5%. A statistical classification framework was built to diagnose cytomegalovirus status from the catalog of TCR beta chain sequences. In a later analysis, V and J genes were assigned by comparing TCR nucleotide sequences against IMGT/GENE-DB human TR gene sequences. The TCRdist pipeline was used in a later analysis to assign CDR3 sequences and most-parsimonious VDJ recombination scenarios. In a later analysis, each TCR beta chain was defined by its CDR3 amino acid sequence together with its V-gene family, and reads lacking a unique V-gene family were excluded. A later analysis removed 550 to 700 highly shared, low-generation-probability nucleotide sequences to deal with suspected cross-contamination and a sequencing artifact. A later analysis calculated a clonal expansion index for each public chain from normalized within-repertoire ranks of inferred template counts. In a later analysis, generation probabilities were computed using a VDJ recombination model fitted to out-of-frame rearrangements, and the results were checked against IGoR. In a later analysis, hypergeometric tests were used to score TCR-TCR, TCR-HLA and TCR-CMV co-occurrence, with a repertoire-size bias correction applied to TCR pairs. To estimate false discovery rates, a later analysis permuted the HLA or CMV assignments 20 times. In a later analysis, co-occurring TCRs were grouped with DBSCAN, and TCRdist sequence similarity was added when clustering was performed within HLA-allele-positive subsets. Co-occurrence clustering excluded repertoires with fewer than 30,000 or more than 120,000 public chains, plus five with anomalous nucleotide sharing. TCRdb limited this immuneACCESS table to in-frame rearrangements with V and J called. A share of clones is missing; checked studies link under half to unresolved V genes, and the rest is unexplained. V, J and clone size are those of that table, while D and trimming were read from the DNA. The sample table holds more than 65,000 clones. The top ten constitute roughly 2.6% of the sample.

What the study reported, not specific to this receptor: In this cohort, only TCR beta chains were sequenced, and detectable features were limited by the absence of alpha or paired-chain data. Compared with the 666-donor mean, donors in an Asian-associated ancestry cluster had fewer N-insertions in productive TCRs, according to a later genetic analysis. The presence/absence analyses assumed that sequencing depth was roughly uniform across donors, and that assumption may not be true. A further reported finding was that TCR beta sequences accurately predicted the HLA-A and HLA-B alleles for most subjects in the first cohort. A later analysis found that most CMV-associated TCR beta chains appeared HLA-restricted, with HLA associations seemingly driven largely by CMV exposure. Across donors, most TCR sequences were observed very rarely, whereas some public TCRs were present in many individuals. Broadly in line with IMGT annotations, most TCR beta V segments showed up in productive rearrangements about 87% or about 30% of the time in an earlier analysis of under 700 of the donors. Some IMGT-functional V segments, including TRBV6-2 and TRBV6-3, could not be told apart with the 87-base-pair reads, so those segments were excluded. Because HLA typing was unavailable for some donors at each locus, only the typed subset was used in association tests. A few of the identified cytomegalovirus-associated TCR beta chains were confirmed in vitro to be specific for cytomegalovirus antigens. In a later analysis, several top co-occurrence clusters were reported to appear linked to parvovirus B19, influenza, CMV and Epstein-Barr virus. Assigning TCR associations to individual alleles was difficult when HLA alleles, especially DR and DQ, strongly co-occurred. A later analysis found that HLA-associated TCR beta chains were more clonally expanded and had lower generation probabilities than equally common non-associated chains. The only immune exposure information available for the cohort was CMV serostatus. According to a later analysis, TCR association rates differed among HLA loci, with DRB1 alleles showing the most associated TCRs and HLA-C alleles showing the fewest. In a later analysis, 16,951 TCR beta sequences were associated with specific HLA alleles at a false discovery rate of 0.05. The classifier was reported to diagnose cytomegalovirus status with high specificity and sensitivity in both the original and validation cohorts. A cluster of highly shared sequence variants was judged likely to be a technical artifact of the sequencing pipeline. In a later genetic analysis, a missense DCLRE1C variant was associated with V-gene and J-gene trimming of TCR beta chains, and the association was replicated in an independent cohort. A total of 164 TCR beta chains were listed by the study as associated with cytomegalovirus. Because counts were too low, roughly 18 rarely observed V segments, including chromosome 9 orphons, were left out of the earlier analysis of 500 to 750 of the donors. It was suggested by the authors that the approach could potentially be generalized to other disease states and immunological phenotypes. Linkage disequilibrium might explain the correlated functional status among segregating V segments, but an unknown experimental factor could not be ruled out.

CDR1 and CDR2, per the germline V gene, are SGHVS and FNYEAQ. Between the V and J ends, shortened by 2 bases and 4 bases respectively, the junction contains 12 bases. The CDR3 numbers 16 residues from cysteine through phenylalanine. The DNA shown is the 48-base CDR3, in frame from base 1. The rearranged chain carries TRBV7-6 and TRBJ1-6; 5 matching bases give a weak D call of TRBD1. The sample comprised PBMCs. The origin of this receptor is a man aged 35 to 55 in good health and CMV-seronegative. This receptor carries the CDR3 CASSLSPGGYNSPLHF. The DNA sequence follows: TGTGCCAGCAGCTTATCCCCCGGGGGGTATAATTCACCCCTCCACTTT.